This TCR beta chain was captured in a study of beta chain features in type 1 diabetes. Notes on the study in general: Shortening that was moderate but significant affected the TCRB CDR3s of Type 1 diabetes patients in all four CD4+ subsets. A greater similarity of naive, central memory and Treg TCRB repertoires was seen among patients than among healthy donors.

Staining for CD45RO/CCR7/CD25/CD127/CD95/CD27 allowed sorting of CD4+ naive, central memory, regulatory and stem cell-like memory cells. This clone occurred a few times. The antigen is not known. The study reverse transcribed the entire isolated RNA, so it sequenced expressed TCRB transcripts. An average around 3.3 million reads came from naive, central memory and regulatory T cell samples. Assay used: immunoSEQ multiplex PCR; TCRdb lists only in-frame clones, some missing. Of more than 300,000 clones in the sample, 8% to 10% are singletons; the top ten hold around 0.66%. The sequencing sample was made of central memory CD4+ T cells from blood. This receptor was taken from a young man with type 1 diabetes.

The CDR3 nucleotides are TGTGCCAGCAGTGAAAACCTCGCTAGCGGTCTTATCGATGAGCAGTTCTTC. Its translation is CASSENLASGLIDEQFF. V usage is TRBV2 and J usage is TRBJ2-1; 7 bases agree with TRBD2. The length of the CDR3 is 17 residues. Per germline, CDR1 SNHLY and CDR2 FYNNEI. The J segment lost 8 bases and the V segment lost 2 bases, leaving 15 bases of the junction unmatched.